The 12 T cell receptor beta chains presented below share a single source sample, sequenced in a study of T cells in Graves' hyperthyroidism and ophthalmopathy. Using RNA transcripts as the source, TCR beta CDR3 regions were amplified. Using the HTBI primer set, a first-round RT-PCR was run on the TCR CDR3. TCRdb re-analysed the multiplex PCR reads in MiXCR, keeping a single row per CDR3 protein. The sample consists of about 540,000 distinct CDR3 sequences, 46% of them appearing once. Sequencing was done on a sample of peripheral blood or thyroid tissue (not recorded which). Receptors originate from a woman aged 18 to 35 with Graves' hyperthyroidism.

This sequence joins TRBV19 and TRBJ2-5; D might be TRBD1 (5 bases). Germline CDR1 and CDR2: LNHDA and SQIVND (reference sequence). V was pared by 1 base and J by 7 bases, with 7 bases between. CDR3 length: 12 residues. In DNA, the CDR3 is TGTGCCAGTAGTATAGTTAGGGGGACCCAGTACTTC. Amino acids: CASSIVRGTQYF.

The V call is TRBV7-3, the J call TRBJ1-1, with no clear D. Trimming shortened V by 6 bases and J by 3 bases, and 14 bases separated the two germline ends. The CDR3 runs to 14 residues. From germline, CDR1 is SGHTA and CDR2 FQGTGA. The CDR3 loop is CASSYSYSDTEAFF. The CDR3, as DNA: TGTGCCAGCAGTTACTCATACTCCGACACTGAAGCTTTCTTT.

This clonotype was seen many times. The chain employs TRBV2 and TRBJ2-7; 10 bases match TRBD2. Germline lookup yields CDR1 SNHLY and CDR2 FYNNEI. Trimming at V came to 5 bases and at J to 7 bases, leaving 8 bases not matched to a gene. CDR3 length equals 14 residues. CDR3 bases: TGTGCCAGCAGTCATACTAGCGGGAAGGGAGAGCAGTACTTC. Translating gives CASSHTSGKGEQYF.

The rearrangement joins TRBV2 to TRBJ1-5; 8 positions match TRBD1. CDR1 and CDR2 (germline): SNHLY, FYNNEI. With V trimmed by 9 bases and J by 6 bases, 10 bases remained unmatched. This CDR3 has 14 amino acids. In DNA, the CDR3 is TGTGCCAGTACCCCCAGGGGGCTCAGTCAGCCCCAGCATTTT. Translation gives CASTPRGLSQPQHF.

The gene calls are TRBV12-5 and TRBJ2-7; D might be TRBD1 (5 bases). The ends were cut back, 4 bases at V and 6 bases at J, with 13 bases in the middle. CDR1 is LGHNT, CDR2 FRNRAP, per germline. The CDR3 is made up of 13 amino acids. For the CDR3, the DNA is TGTGCTAGTGGTTCCAGGGTGTTCAGCGAGCAGTACTTC. Translating gives CASGSRVFSEQYF.

The table lists this clonotype with a few counts. The chain couples TRBV19 to TRBJ1-1; D uncertain. The CDR3 is 10 residues long. V was clipped by 7 bases and J by 6 bases, with 6 bases between them. Germline-derived CDR1 and CDR2 are LNHDA and SQIVND (reference sequence). This CDR3 reads CASKAAEAFF. CDR3 nucleotides: TGTGCCAGTAAGGCGGCTGAAGCTTTCTTT. Full variable domain (missing parts from reference TRBV19 and TRBJ1-1): DGGITQSPKYLFRKEGQNVTLSCEQNLNHDAMYWYRQDPGQGLRLIYYSQIVNDFQKGDIAEGYSVSREKKESFPLTVTSAQKNPTAFYLCASKAAEAFFGQGTRLTVV.

V and J are TRBV7-2 and TRBJ2-5; maybe TRBD1 (8 bases). This CDR3 spans 15 amino acids. Trimming shortened V by 4 bases and J by 5 bases, and 17 bases separated the two germline ends. Germline CDR1 SGHTA, CDR2 FQGNSA. The CDR3 spells CASSSRDRRGETQYF. DNA for the CDR3: TGTGCCAGCAGCTCCCGGGACAGGCGGGGGGAGACCCAGTACTTC.

CDR3 sequence reads: CASRSDINQPQHF. The CDR3 coding sequence is TGCGCCAGCAGGAGTGATATAAATCAGCCCCAGCATTTT. This chain uses TRBV5-1 with TRBJ1-5; D is ambiguous. The germline V gene encodes CDR1 SGHRS and CDR2 YFSETQ. V was cut by 5 bases and J by 4 bases, with 10 bases left in between. The CDR3 has 13 amino acids.

Only a few counts were recorded for this clonotype. The J gene is TRBJ2-5, the V gene TRBV7-9; D is ambiguous. The CDR3 contains 13 residues. Germline V gene data show CDR1 as SEHNR and CDR2 as FQNEAQ (reference sequence). Trimming pared 11 bases from V and 5 bases from J, leaving 18 bases between. CDR3 in DNA: TGTGCCTGGAGCGAGACCCGGCTGGAGACCCAGTACTTC. Translation: CAWSETRLETQYF.

The CDR3 sequence: CASSLTGPAEQYF. CDR3 coding DNA: TGTGCCAGCAGCTTAACAGGGCCGGCCGAGCAGTACTTC. This chain uses TRBV7-9 with TRBJ2-7; D possibly corresponds to TRBD1 (6 bases). Germline V gene data show CDR1 as SEHNR and CDR2 as FQNEAQ (reference sequence). CDR3 size: 13 residues. V was cut by 2 bases and J by 6 bases, with 11 bases left in between.

This clonotype was counted ten times or more. The chain links TRBV10-3 to TRBJ1-2, with 10 nucleotides matching TRBD1. The CDR3 is 14 residues long. Germline values: CDR1 ENHRY, CDR2 SYGVKD. V shed 5 bases and J 7 bases; nucleotides not matched to a gene: 7. CDR3 nucleotides: TGTGCCATCAGTACGGGACAGGGGAATCGTGGCTACACCTTC. Its translation is CAISTGQGNRGYTF.

The sample holds a few counts of this clonotype. CDR3 region: CASSYSRGRFQETQYF. In nucleotides, the CDR3 is TGTGCCAGCAGTTACTCCCGAGGACGGTTCCAAGAGACCCAGTACTTC. This sequence joins TRBV6-5 and TRBJ2-5; D is uncertain. The CDR3 extends over 16 amino acids. Trimming removed 0 bases at V and 1 base at J, with 12 bases between. Germline V lookup: CDR1 MNHEY, CDR2 SVGAGI.